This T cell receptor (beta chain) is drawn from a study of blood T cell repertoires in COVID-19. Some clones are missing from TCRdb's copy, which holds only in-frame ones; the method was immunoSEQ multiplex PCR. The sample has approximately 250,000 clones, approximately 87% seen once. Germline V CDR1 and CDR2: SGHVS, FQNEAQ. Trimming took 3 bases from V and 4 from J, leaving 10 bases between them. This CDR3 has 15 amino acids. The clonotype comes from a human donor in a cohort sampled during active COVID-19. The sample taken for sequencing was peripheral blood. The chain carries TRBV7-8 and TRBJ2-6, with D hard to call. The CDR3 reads CASSFVSPGANVLTF. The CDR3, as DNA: TGTGCCAGCAGCTTTGTCTCCCCCGGGGCCAACGTCCTGACTTTC.